A single sample is the source of the 20 T cell receptor beta chains below, sequenced in a study of T cell responses to AZD1222 COVID-19 vaccine. Assay used: immunoSEQ multiplex PCR; TCRdb lists only in-frame clones, some missing. The sample yields nearly 200,000 clones, approximately 95% seen once. Sequences were derived from peripheral blood, sampled 28 days after the second AZD1222 dose. The receptor source for this set is an adult who received the AZD1222 COVID-19 vaccine.

V is TRBV16 and J is TRBJ1-2; D unclear. The CDR3 has 15 residues. In germline, CDR1 is KGHSY, CDR2 FQNENV. Deletions cut 0 bases from V and 8 bases from J, with 16 bases between. CDR3 DNA sequence: TGTGCCAGCAGCCAATCGCCGACTAGAGAAAGGGGCTACACCTTC. Translating gives CASSQSPTRERGYTF.

The rearrangement links TRBV18 to TRBJ1-3, with 8 bases matching TRBD1. Germline assignment: CDR1 KGHSH and CDR2 LQKENI. Trimming removed 1 base from V and 4 bases from J; junction bases left unmatched: 3. This CDR3 comprises 15 residues. CDR3 coding DNA: TGTGCCAGCTCACCACAAGGACAGGGAGGAAACACCATATATTTT. Protein product: CASSPQGQGGNTIYF.

This rearrangement joins TRBV6-5 to TRBJ2-7; the D is unclear. Between the trimmed V and J ends, which lost 5 bases and 6 bases, there was a span of 17 bases. Germline V lookup: CDR1 MNHEY, CDR2 SVGAGI. CDR3 length: 14 amino acids. The CDR3 here is CASSNPLRAAEQYF. CDR3 nucleotide sequence: TGTGCCAGCAGTAATCCACTCCGGGCAGCCGAGCAGTACTTC.

The chain couples TRBV29-1 to TRBJ2-1; D may be TRBD1 or TRBD2 (6 bases each). Germline-derived CDR1 and CDR2 are SQVTM and ANQGSEA. V was pared by 5 bases and J by 0 bases, with 8 bases between. The CDR3 length is 13 residues. The CDR3: CSVRGASYNEQFF. CDR3 sequence (DNA): TGCAGCGTTAGGGGGGCCTCCTACAATGAGCAGTTCTTC.

The gene calls are TRBV3-1 (or the pseudogene TRBV3-2) and TRBJ1-3; TRBD1 might be the D (5 bases). There are 14 residues in the CDR3. V was cut by 4 bases and J by 6 bases, with 13 bases left in between. Per the germline V gene, CDR1 is LGHDT and CDR2 is YNNKEL (reference sequence). CDR3 coding DNA: TGTGCCAGCAGCCCCCTCAGAGGGGCAAACACCATATATTTT. It specifies CASSPLRGANTIYF.

The genes are TRBV2 and TRBJ1-2, with unresolved D. Germline-derived CDR1 and CDR2 are SNHLY and FYNNEI. With 9 bases removed from V and 7 bases from J, the gap between germline ends came to 15 bases. The CDR3 sequence is 12 residues long. In DNA, the CDR3 is TGTGCCAGACGGGAGTTAGTGAGTGGCTACACCTTC. As protein: CARRELVSGYTF. Full variable domain (remainder filled in from reference TRBV2 and TRBJ1-2): EPEVTQTPSHQVTQMGQEVILRCVPISNHLYFYWYRQILGQKVEFLVSFYNNEISEKSEIFDDQFSVERPDGSNFTLKIRSTKLEDSAMYFCARRELVSGYTFGSGTRLTVV.

The chain recombines TRBV18 with TRBJ1-1; TRBD1 matches 8 bases. Trimming cost V 1 base and J 3 bases; bases outside gene matches: 7. The germline gives CDR1 KGHSH, CDR2 LQKENI. The CDR3 runs to 16 residues. For the CDR3, the DNA is TGTGCCAGCTCACCACGACAGACAGGGGTGGACACTGAAGCTTTCTTT. This encodes CASSPRQTGVDTEAFF. The whole variable domain, filled in from reference TRBV18 and TRBJ1-1, reads NAGVMQNPRHLVRRRGQEARLRCSPMKGHSHVYWYRQLPEEGLKFMVYLQKENIIDESGMPKERFSAEFPKEGPSILRIQQVVRGDSAAYFCASSPRQTGVDTEAFFGQGTRLTVV.

The V call is TRBV18, the J call TRBJ1-1; no definite D call. The germline V gene has CDR1 KGHSH and CDR2 LQKENI. The CDR3 totals 15 residues. V dropped 8 bases and J dropped 4 bases, with 20 bases sitting between them. This chain's CDR3 is CASTPVGAKGTEAFF. The CDR3 nucleotides are TGTGCCAGCACTCCGGTAGGAGCAAAGGGCACTGAAGCTTTCTTT.

The CDR3 reads CASSGRGGQTFYGYTF. CDR3 DNA: TGTGCCAGCAGTGGGAGGGGGGGACAGACTTTCTATGGCTACACCTTC. The chain is built from TRBV6-1 and TRBJ1-2; 7 nucleotides align to TRBD1. Germline CDR1 reads MNHNS; CDR2 reads SASEGT. The ends lost 4 bases at V and 4 bases at J; junction bases unmatched: 12. There are 16 residues in the CDR3.

V usage is TRBV27 and J usage is TRBJ1-1, with D perhaps TRBD1 (6 bases). V shed 5 bases and J shed 11 bases, with 21 bases lying between them. The CDR3 runs 14 residues. The V gene's germline CDR1 is MNHEY and CDR2 SMNVEV (reference sequence). The CDR3: CASSPVRGASRAFF. Written as DNA, the CDR3 is TGTGCCAGCAGTCCCGTCCGGGGGGCGAGTAGGGCTTTCTTT.

The J gene is TRBJ1-5, the V gene TRBV19; weak D call: TRBD1 (6 bases). Germline values: CDR1 LNHDA, CDR2 SQIVND (reference sequence). The ends were cut back, 7 bases at V and 7 bases at J, with 14 bases in the middle. The CDR3 runs 13 residues. The CDR3 region is CASTFKQGQPQHF. The CDR3 nucleotides are TGTGCCAGTACCTTTAAACAGGGACAGCCCCAGCATTTT.

The rearrangement links TRBV6-2 or TRBV6-3 to TRBJ2-3; D is unresolved. V gave up 5 bases and J gave up 1 base, with 13 bases separating them. The CDR3 runs 15 residues. In germline, CDR1 is MNHEY, CDR2 SVGEGT. The CDR3 nucleotides read TGTGCCAGCAGTCCCTCGGGCTGGGGCACAGATACGCAGTATTTT. Its translation: CASSPSGWGTDTQYF.

The J gene is TRBJ1-1, the V gene TRBV18; no firm D call. Germline CDR1 reads KGHSH; CDR2 reads LQKENI. The CDR3 sequence is 15 residues long. Trimming cost V 0 bases and J 0 bases, with 8 bases left between them. The CDR3 DNA sequence: TGTGCCAGCTCACCACCGTCACTGATGAACACTGAAGCTTTCTTT. Amino acids: CASSPPSLMNTEAFF.

The rearrangement joins TRBV4-1 to TRBJ2-3, with TRBD2 as a possible D gene (6 bases). There are 15 residues in the CDR3. The V and J ends lost 1 base and 4 bases respectively, with 12 bases between them. Germline CDR1 reads MGHRA; CDR2 reads YSYEKL. The CDR3 DNA follows: TGCGCCAGCAGCCAAGGGGGGACTGTGGCAGATACGCAGTATTTT. This translates into CASSQGGTVADTQYF.

This sequence joins TRBV6-2 or TRBV6-3 and TRBJ1-2; possible D gene TRBD1, 6 bases. Germline-derived CDR1 and CDR2 are MNHEY and SVGEGT. The germline V and J ends were trimmed by 2 bases and 0 bases, with 16 bases remaining between them. The CDR3 has 17 residues. In DNA form, the CDR3 reads TGTGCCAGCAGTTACCCTGCAGCGCGGACAGCTAACTATGGCTACACCTTC. Translating gives CASSYPAARTANYGYTF.

The chain uses TRBV5-4 and TRBJ1-2; D remains unclear. This CDR3 has 14 amino acids. The germline V and J ends were trimmed by 0 bases and 0 bases, with 6 bases remaining between them. Germline V gives CDR1 SGHNT, CDR2 YYREEE (reference sequence). The CDR3 region is CASSLDGPNYGYTF. CDR3 nucleotide sequence: TGTGCCAGCAGCTTGGACGGTCCTAACTATGGCTACACCTTC.

This chain joins TRBV12-3 or TRBV12-4 and TRBJ1-4, with D uncertain. V lost 5 bases, J lost 5 bases, and 9 bases lay in between. This CDR3 is 13 amino acids long. In DNA, the CDR3 is TGTGCCAGCAGTCCCATGGAGAATGAAAAACTGTTTTTT. It translates to CASSPMENEKLFF.

The gene calls are TRBV6-6 and TRBJ1-1; D possibly corresponds to TRBD1 (5 bases). Germline CDR1 is MNHNY and CDR2 is SVGAGI (reference sequence). The CDR3 length is 14 residues. With 5 bases removed from V and 3 bases from J, the gap between germline ends came to 13 bases. The CDR3 DNA is TGTGCCAGCAGTCCAAGGGGCGCGTACACTGAAGCTTTCTTT. Encoded protein: CASSPRGAYTEAFF.

The V call is TRBV2, the J call TRBJ1-1, with D unclear. V lost 6 bases to trimming and J lost 1 base, with 3 bases between them. CDR1 is SNHLY and CDR2 is FYNNEI in the germline V gene. This CDR3 has 11 residues. This CDR3 is CASRANTEAFF. CDR3 DNA: TGTGCCAGCAGGGCGAACACTGAAGCTTTCTTT.

The gene calls are TRBV7-2 and TRBJ2-3, with a weak D call TRBD2 (7 bases). This CDR3 is 16 amino acids long. V was cut by 0 bases and J by 1 base, with 11 bases left in between. Germline V gene lookup returns CDR1 SGHTA and CDR2 FQGNSA. The CDR3 DNA sequence: TGTGCCAGCAGCTTAGCGGGGGGGCTGGGCACAGATACGCAGTATTTT. Encoded protein: CASSLAGGLGTDTQYF.